One T cell receptor beta chain is described in this entry. The data originate from a study of blood T cell repertoires in COVID-19. Study at large: T cells, B-cell-depleted T cells, or PBMCs provided the cDNA or gDNA that served as material.

Per the authors' pipeline: Estimates of nucleated cell counts were drawn from the amplification of reference gene primers. Produced via immunoSEQ multiplex PCR; TCRdb's table is partial and in-frame only. The V and J calls and clone size come from that table; D and trimming were worked out from the DNA. Of more than 90,000 clones in the sample, 87% were seen once. This CDR3 is 15 amino acids long. CDR1 LNHNV and CDR2 YYDKDF come from the germline V gene (reference sequence). Trimming pared 3 bases from V and 2 bases from J, leaving 14 bases between. The chain uses TRBV15 and TRBJ2-7; D is possibly TRBD2 (5 bases). Sequencing was carried out using peripheral blood. The receptor comes from a human donor in a cohort sampled during active COVID-19. The CDR3 region has the DNA TGTGCCACCAGCAGGTCGGGATTTAGCCCCTACGAGCAGTACTTC. Its protein product is CATSRSGFSPYEQYF.